Each of the 10 T cell receptor beta chains below was sequenced from the same sample in a study of shared clonotypes between healthy human individuals. Method: immunoSEQ multiplex PCR; TCRdb's copy keeps in-frame clones and lacks some. The sample holds approximately 980,000 clones, about 80% seen once. What was sequenced was memory CD4+ T cells sorted from blood. Subset indicated: CD45RA-negative fraction. These receptor sequences come from a man younger than 35 in good health.

V and J are TRBV11-2 and TRBJ2-3; TRBD2 matches 12 bases. Germline V lookup: CDR1 SGHAT, CDR2 FQNNGV. The length of the CDR3 is 16 residues. V lost 1 base, J lost 1 base, and 0 bases stayed unmatched. In nucleotides, the CDR3 is TGTGCCAGCAGCTTAGGACTAGCGGGAGGCACAGATACGCAGTATTTT. It encodes CASSLGLAGGTDTQYF.

This clone was counted a single time. This sequence joins TRBV6-1 and TRBJ1-5; perhaps TRBD1 as D (5 bases). V was shortened by 0 bases and J by 7 bases, with 13 bases between the two germline ends. CDR1 and CDR2 (germline): MNHNS, SASEGT. The CDR3 is 15 residues long. The CDR3 reads CASSEAWGSGQPQHF. The CDR3 DNA is TGTGCCAGCAGTGAAGCGTGGGGGTCCGGGCAGCCCCAGCATTTT.

This rearrangement joins TRBV7-2 to TRBJ2-2; D is undetermined. The ends were cut back, 5 bases at V and 1 base at J, with 11 bases in the middle. This CDR3 region has 15 residues. Germline V gene lookup returns CDR1 SGHTA and CDR2 FQGNSA. The CDR3 DNA follows: TGTGCCAGCAGCCCCCCCAGAGTGAACACCGGGGAGCTGTTTTTT. Translating gives CASSPPRVNTGELFF.

This CDR3 reads CATSNGGSTGNTIYF. CDR3 coding DNA: TGTGCCACCAGCAACGGGGGAAGCACTGGAAACACCATATATTTT. The chain recombines TRBV15 with TRBJ1-3, with D perhaps TRBD1 (5 bases). The CDR3 has 15 amino acids. Germline CDR1 reads LNHNV; CDR2 reads YYDKDF (reference sequence). Trimming took off 4 bases at V and 2 bases at J, with 12 bases between the two ends. The whole variable domain, remainder taken from reference TRBV15 and TRBJ1-3, is DAMVIQNPRYQVTQFGKPVTLSCSQTLNHNVMYWYQQKSSQAPKLLFHYYDKDFNNEADTPDNFQSRRPNTSFCFLDIRSPGLGDTAMYLCATSNGGSTGNTIYFGEGSWLTVV.

This chain joins TRBV5-1 and TRBJ2-7, with TRBD2 as a possible D gene (5 bases). The germline gives CDR1 SGHRS, CDR2 YFSETQ. Trimming shortened V by 4 bases and J by 1 base, and 9 bases separated the two germline ends. CDR3 length: 13 residues. The CDR3: CASSRESSYEQYF. The DNA of the CDR3 is TGCGCCAGCAGCAGGGAGAGTTCCTACGAGCAGTACTTC.

The rearrangement joins TRBV7-6 to TRBJ2-5; the match to TRBD2 covers 9 bases. The germline V gene encodes CDR1 SGHVS and CDR2 FNYEAQ. The CDR3 has 16 residues. V lost 1 base, J lost 2 bases, and 5 bases stayed unmatched. CDR3 sequence (DNA): TGTGCCAGCAGCTTAGGGGCCAGCGGGGGGCAAGAGACCCAGTACTTC. Its protein product is CASSLGASGGQETQYF.

This sequence joins TRBV28 and TRBJ1-2, with D perhaps matching TRBD1 (5 bases). The germline gives CDR1 MDHEN, CDR2 SYDVKM. V was shortened by 3 bases and J by 2 bases, with 16 bases between the two germline ends. The CDR3 is 16 amino acids. CDR3 bases: TGTGCCAGCAGTTTTATGTCGGGCGAGGGGAACTATGGCTACACCTTC. Residues: CASSFMSGEGNYGYTF.

V and J are TRBV7-9 and TRBJ2-5; 7 bases line up with TRBD1. This CDR3 region has 16 residues. Trimming removed 3 bases from V and 1 base from J; junction bases left unmatched: 8. Germline V gene data show CDR1 as SEHNR and CDR2 as FQNEAQ (reference sequence). Here the CDR3 DNA reads TGTGCCAGCAGCTTGGTAACCGGGACAGTCCAAGAGACCCAGTACTTC. The encoded protein is CASSLVTGTVQETQYF.

This clone was seen a single time. The chain combines TRBV10-2 with TRBJ2-1, with 8 bases that match TRBD2. The CDR3 is 15 residues long. CDR1 WSHSY and CDR2 SAAADI come from the germline V gene. Unmatched junction bases numbered 7, after V lost 1 base and J lost 8 bases. The CDR3 DNA is TGCGCCAGCAGTGAGTTCCGACTAGCGTCGGATGAGCAGTTCTTC. It is translated as CASSEFRLASDEQFF.

The chain joins TRBV7-2 to TRBJ2-7; 8 positions agree with TRBD2. The CDR3 runs 17 residues. Germline V gene sequence: CDR1 SGHTA, CDR2 FQGNSA. With V trimmed by 2 bases and J by 1 base, 10 bases remained unmatched. CDR3 bases: TGTGCCAGCAGCTTAAGAGTTACGGGGGGGGCGTCCTACGAGCAGTACTTC. Translation gives CASSLRVTGGASYEQYF.